This entry lists 27 T cell receptor beta chains sequenced from one sample in a study of cytomegalovirus exposure and HLA in healthy donors. Researchers ran the PCR with 60 Vbeta and 13 Jbeta primers. This table comes from immunoSEQ multiplex PCR, and its TCRdb copy is limited to in-frame clones, with some not included. This sample has approximately 130,000 clones, with about four fifths found just once. The sequenced sample was PBMCs. The receptors shown here come from a male donor in good health and CMV-seronegative.

The V and J genes are TRBV5-4 and TRBJ1-2; 9 bases align to TRBD1. Germline-derived CDR1 and CDR2 are SGHNT and YYREEE (reference sequence). V lost 3 bases to trimming and J lost 5 bases; unmatched junction nucleotides: 5. CDR3 length: 14 amino acids. CDR3 in amino acids: CASSSDRGWYGYTF. The CDR3 DNA sequence: TGTGCCAGCAGCTCGGACAGGGGTTGGTATGGCTACACCTTC.

This chain connects TRBV6-1 to TRBJ1-3, with 8 bases identical to TRBD1. Germline-derived CDR1 and CDR2 are MNHNS and SASEGT. The CDR3 totals 14 residues. The trim removed 6 bases at V and 2 bases at J, leaving 3 bases unmatched. This CDR3 is CASRDRGAGNTIYF. CDR3 bases: TGTGCCAGCAGAGACAGGGGCGCTGGAAACACCATATATTTT.

V and J are TRBV10-3 and TRBJ1-1, with a possible D match to TRBD1 (5 bases). V was cut by 10 bases and J by 4 bases, with 25 bases left in between. Per germline, CDR1 ENHRY and CDR2 SYGVKD. This CDR3 contains 16 residues. Here the CDR3 DNA reads TGTGCCACAAACAGCGCGGCGGGGCGGGGTGGCACTGAAGCTTTCTTT. Translated: CATNSAAGRGGTEAFF.

CDR3 nucleotides: TGTGCCAGCAGCCAATCAGTTGGGCGGGGGGGGAACACCGGGGAGCTGTTTTTT. Translated, it gives CASSQSVGRGGNTGELFF. V gene TRBV16 combines with J gene TRBJ2-2; 9 positions match TRBD2. Looked up from germline, CDR1 is KGHSY and CDR2 is FQNENV. V trimming: 0 bases; J trimming: 1 base; junction bases outside the gene matches: 6. This CDR3 is 18 amino acids long.

The chain uses TRBV7-9 and TRBJ1-1; tentatively, D is TRBD1 (5 bases). V was pared by 7 bases and J by 4 bases, with 13 bases between. In germline, CDR1 is SEHNR, CDR2 FQNEAQ (reference sequence). The CDR3 has 13 residues. This CDR3 reads CASTELGGTEAFF. The CDR3 nucleotides read TGTGCCAGCACCGAGTTGGGGGGCACTGAAGCTTTCTTT.

The V gene is TRBV27, the J gene TRBJ2-3; 10 nucleotides align to TRBD2. Per germline, CDR1 MNHEY and CDR2 SMNVEV (reference sequence). The ends lost 6 bases at V and 5 bases at J; junction bases unmatched: 11. The CDR3 length is 16 residues. This CDR3 reads CASRDPGLAKGDTQYF. Here the CDR3 DNA reads TGTGCCAGCAGAGATCCGGGACTAGCGAAAGGAGATACGCAGTATTTT.

The V gene is TRBV6-5, the J gene TRBJ1-1; possibly TRBD1 for D (5 bases). V lost 1 base to trimming and J lost 0 bases, with 12 bases between them. The CDR3 is 16 residues long. The germline gives CDR1 MNHEY, CDR2 SVGAGI. The CDR3 spells CASSYFMTDMNTEAFF. Here the CDR3 DNA reads TGTGCCAGCAGTTACTTTATGACAGACATGAACACTGAAGCTTTCTTT.

The chain uses TRBV7-2 and TRBJ1-5; D uncertain. The germline gives CDR1 SGHTA, CDR2 FQGNSA. V lost 1 base and J 2 bases, leaving 9 bases between the germline ends. The CDR3 extends over 15 amino acids. The CDR3 DNA is TGTGCCAGCAGCTTAGACTCCCCCCGCAATCAGCCCCAGCATTTT. Its protein is CASSLDSPRNQPQHF.

The chain joins TRBV5-6 to TRBJ2-5; perhaps TRBD1 as D (6 bases). The germline gives CDR1 SGHDT, CDR2 YYEEEE. There are 13 residues in the CDR3. Between the trimmed V and J ends, which lost 2 bases and 5 bases, there was a span of 10 bases. The chain's CDR3 is CASSFVGQETQYF. The CDR3 DNA reads as TGTGCCAGCAGCTTTGTAGGACAGGAGACCCAGTACTTC.

The chain uses TRBV11-3 and TRBJ2-2, with TRBD1 identical over 7 bases. V lost 5 bases and J lost 7; bases outside the gene matches: 13. In germline, CDR1 is SGHNT, CDR2 YENEEA. This CDR3 spans 16 amino acids. In DNA form, the CDR3 reads TGTGCCAGCAGCCCGTCGAGACAGGGCAATGGCGGGGAGCTGTTTTTT. Its protein product is CASSPSRQGNGGELFF.

V usage is TRBV6-6 and J usage is TRBJ1-5, with D uncertain. Trimming removed 3 bases from V and 6 bases from J, with 6 bases in between. Germline V gene lookup returns CDR1 MNHNY and CDR2 SVGAGI (reference sequence). CDR3 size: 12 residues. The DNA of the CDR3 is TGTGCCAGCAGTTATTACGGTCAGCCCCAGCATTTT. Amino acids: CASSYYGQPQHF.

This chain connects TRBV9 to TRBJ2-7, with D uncertain. The CDR3 is 12 amino acids. V was shortened by 2 bases and J by 1 base, with 4 bases between the two germline ends. Per the germline V gene, CDR1 is SGDLS and CDR2 is YYNGEE. This CDR3 reads CASSVNSYEQYF. The CDR3, as DNA: TGTGCCAGCAGCGTTAATTCCTACGAGCAGTACTTC.

This clone came up a few times. At one of its ends the junction is not consistent with the germline gene, which may arise from a read error. The rearrangement uses TRBV30 and TRBJ1-1; possibly TRBD1 for D (6 bases). This CDR3 is 14 amino acids long. Germline-derived CDR1 and CDR2 are GTSNPN and SVGIG (reference sequence). In DNA form, the CDR3 reads TGTGCCTGGAGTGTTCAGAGGGGGAACCCTGAAGCTTTCTTT. This codes for CAWSVQRGNPEAFF. The full variable domain, its missing parts supplied by reference TRBV30 and TRBJ1-1, is SQTIHQWPATLVQPVGSPLSLECTVEGTSNPNLYWYRQAAGRGLQLLFYSVGIGQISSEVPQNLSASRPQDRQFILSSKKLLLSDSGFYLCAWSVQRGNPEAFFGQGTRLTVV.

Worth noting for this clone: The junction differs from germline at one of its ends, possibly a read error. The chain is built from TRBV7-9 and TRBJ2-7; D may be TRBD2 (5 bases). Germline CDR1 SEHNR, CDR2 FQNEAQ (reference sequence). The CDR3 consists of 12 residues. CDR3 in amino acids: CSSSLGLSEQYF. The CDR3 DNA is TGTTCCAGCAGCCTCGGACTGAGCGAGCAGTACTTC.

The CDR3 here is CASSLEGQMNTEAFF. CDR3 in DNA: TGTGCCAGCAGCTTAGAGGGACAGATGAACACTGAAGCTTTCTTT. The chain joins TRBV7-2 to TRBJ1-1, with 7 bases matching TRBD1. This CDR3 is 15 amino acids long. CDR1 and CDR2 (germline): SGHTA, FQGNSA. V trimming: 1 base; J trimming: 0 bases; junction bases outside the gene matches: 2.

The chain joins TRBV18 to TRBJ1-2, with D unresolved. The germline gives CDR1 KGHSH, CDR2 LQKENI. CDR3 size: 14 residues. Trimming removed 1 base at V and 4 bases at J, with 10 bases between. CDR3 loop: CASSPRVELYGYTF. The CDR3, as DNA: TGTGCCAGCTCACCACGCGTGGAGCTCTATGGCTACACCTTC.

The genes are TRBV5-1 and TRBJ1-3; the D is unclear. The CDR3 is 15 residues long. V was pared by 2 bases and J by 4 bases, with 13 bases between. CDR1 is SGHRS and CDR2 is YFSETQ in the germline V gene. The CDR3 nucleotides read TGCGCCAGCAGCTTTGACGGAGGCAGGGGAAACACCATATATTTT. Protein sequence: CASSFDGGRGNTIYF.

This chain uses TRBV7-9 with TRBJ2-7; D not certain. This CDR3 region has 12 residues. Germline-derived CDR1 and CDR2 are SEHNR and FQNEAQ (reference sequence). V lost 5 bases, J lost 3 bases, and 8 bases lay in between. The CDR3 loop is CASSPRYYEQYF. In DNA, the CDR3 is TGTGCCAGCAGCCCTCGTTACTACGAGCAGTACTTC.

This clone was detected a few times. The chain employs TRBV4-3 and TRBJ1-2; 10 bases are a match to TRBD1. CDR3 length: 15 amino acids. The germline CDR1 and CDR2 sequences are LGHNA and YSLEER. The V segment lost 2 bases and the J segment 8 bases; nucleotides outside the gene matches: 8. The CDR3 coding sequence is TGCGCCAGCAGCCAACAAACCGGGACAGGGGTAGGCTACACCTTC. Its protein is CASSQQTGTGVGYTF.

The chain is built from TRBV7-2 and TRBJ2-5, with a tentative D call TRBD2 (6 bases). CDR1 and CDR2 (germline): SGHTA, FQGNSA. V was trimmed by 5 bases and J by 5 bases, leaving 18 bases between them. The CDR3 extends over 15 amino acids. Written as DNA, the CDR3 is TGTGCCAGCAGCCTAGACGGCCGGGGGTGGGAGACCCAGTACTTC. Translating gives CASSLDGRGWETQYF.

J is TRBJ1-2 and V is TRBV13, with D unclear. The length of the CDR3 is 14 residues. Germline V gene lookup returns CDR1 PRHDT and CDR2 FYEKMQ (reference sequence). V was shortened by 2 bases and J by 3 bases, with 10 bases between the two germline ends. CDR3 loop: CASSLMELDYGYTF. The CDR3, as DNA: TGTGCCAGCAGCTTAATGGAGCTCGACTATGGCTACACCTTC.

This clone was observed a few times. The J gene is TRBJ1-1, the V gene TRBV5-1; no firm D call. The V end lost 2 bases, the J end lost 1 base, and 9 bases lay between the germline ends. The germline gives CDR1 SGHRS, CDR2 YFSETQ. CDR3 length: 14 residues. CDR3 sequence reads: CASSFGRENTEAFF. The CDR3 DNA is TGCGCCAGCAGCTTTGGACGGGAGAACACTGAAGCTTTCTTT.

The CDR3 protein is CASSQGLTSGGPSSYNEQFF. In DNA, the CDR3 is TGCGCCAGCAGCCAAGGGTTGACTAGCGGGGGGCCGAGCTCCTACAATGAGCAGTTCTTC. This chain joins TRBV4-3 and TRBJ2-1; 13 nucleotides line up with TRBD2. Losses at the gene ends were 1 base for V and 0 bases for J; bases not matched to a gene: 9. The germline gives CDR1 LGHNA, CDR2 YSLEER. The CDR3 sequence is 20 residues long.

The genes are TRBV7-6 and TRBJ2-5; no clear D gene. The CDR3 is 14 residues long. V was trimmed by 5 bases and J by 5 bases, leaving 15 bases between them. The germline CDR1 and CDR2 sequences are SGHVS and FNYEAQ. Here the CDR3 reads CASSLQATRETQYF. The CDR3 nucleotides read TGTGCCAGCAGCCTGCAGGCTACAAGGGAGACCCAGTACTTC.

This clone was detected only a few times. This sequence joins TRBV5-1 and TRBJ1-1; D unresolved. Germline-derived CDR1 and CDR2 are SGHRS and YFSETQ. V was cut by 0 bases and J by 11 bases, with 11 bases left in between. This CDR3 region has 12 residues. CDR3 coding DNA: TGCGCCAGCAGCTTGGATACTGGCGGGGCTTTCTTT. Its translation: CASSLDTGGAFF.

This clone came up a few times. This chain connects TRBV6-5 to TRBJ1-1; D call uncertain. The CDR3 is 12 residues long. Trimming took 5 bases from V and 5 from J, leaving 9 bases between them. Germline values: CDR1 MNHEY, CDR2 SVGAGI. The CDR3 protein is CASSEGTTEAFF. In DNA form, the CDR3 reads TGTGCCAGCAGTGAGGGTACTACTGAAGCTTTCTTT.

The genes are TRBV19 and TRBJ1-1; D might be TRBD1 (6 bases). This CDR3 contains 14 residues. The V gene's germline CDR1 is LNHDA and CDR2 SQIVND (reference sequence). The V end was cut by 3 bases, the J end by 4 bases, with 12 bases between. CDR3 region: CASSIREGGTEAFF. The CDR3 DNA follows: TGTGCCAGTAGTATTCGGGAAGGGGGCACTGAAGCTTTCTTT.